Listed below are T cell receptor beta chains from one sample, sequenced in a study of human T cells and chemical hapten exposure. In TCRdb, the RACE reads were re-called with MiXCR into one record per CDR3 protein. The repertoire holds roughly 380,000 distinct CDR3 sequences, 4.5% to 6% seen once, with just over 2.5% in the top ten. Specimen: whole blood, collected in connection with sensitization to the hapten diphenylcyclopropenone (DPC). The receptors originated from a woman in her 50s with alopecia areata. Some clones in this sample may be carry-over from other donors' samples. Each CDR3 is given with its conserved first and last residue. A D gene is named only where the DNA matches it firmly. Only part of the rows carry a size: once, few, many, or a class if the clone is expanded.

TRBJ1-1	.	TRBV5-1	many	CASSLGPGGTEAFF	TGCGCCAGCAGCTTGGGTCCCGGGGGCACTGAAGCTTTCTTT
TRBJ2-1	TRBD2	TRBV20-1	few	CSARDPLGTSGSSSYNEQFF	TGCAGTGCTAGAGACCCATTAGGGACTAGCGGGTCTAGCTCCTACAATGAGCAGTTCTTC
TRBJ2-1	TRBD1	TRBV11-2	few	CASSPRTGITYNEQFF	TGTGCCAGCAGCCCCAGGACAGGGATAACCTACAATGAGCAGTTCTTC
TRBJ1-1	.	TRBV18	few	CASSPPNGPEAFF	TGTGCCAGCTCACCACCTAACGGGCCTGAAGCTTTCTTT
TRBJ2-5	.	TRBV5-1	few	CASSRASSVLQETQYF	TGCGCCAGCAGCCGGGCGTCTAGCGTACTCCAAGAGACCCAGTACTTC
TRBJ2-1	TRBD1	TRBV6-5	many	CASSPRGLYNEQFF	TGTGCCAGCAGTCCGAGGGGGCTCTACAATGAGCAGTTCTTC
TRBJ1-2	TRBD1	TRBV28	.	CASSSPSGGGPF	TGTGCCAGCAGTTCCCCCTCAGGGGGCGGCCCCTTC
TRBJ1-1	.	TRBV12-3/TRBV12-4	.	CASSLVDGGTEAFF	TGTGCCAGCAGTTTGGTTGATGGGGGAACTGAAGCTTTCTTT
TRBJ1-2	.	TRBV28	.	CASSPAGGLNYGYTF	TGTGCCAGCAGTCCCGCAGGAGGCCTTAACTATGGCTACACCTTC
TRBJ1-1	.	TRBV28	.	CASSLTARANTEAFF	TGTGCCAGCAGCCTAACGGCGAGGGCGAACACTGAAGCTTTCTTT
TRBJ2-3	TRBD2	TRBV12-5	few	CASGLPPGTTDTDTQYF	TGTGCTAGTGGTTTGCCGCCGGGGACTACAGACACAGATACGCAGTATTTT
TRBJ1-1	TRBD1	TRBV7-9	few	CASSLTGAHTEAFF	TGTGCCAGCAGCCTAACAGGGGCCCACACTGAAGCTTTCTTT
TRBJ1-5	.	TRBV18	many	CASSPDGGRGNQPQHF	TGTGCCAGCTCACCAGACGGGGGCCGGGGGAATCAGCCCCAGCATTTT
TRBJ2-1	TRBD2	TRBV28	many	CASSLGSGGVNEQFF	TGTGCCAGCAGTTTGGGGTCGGGAGGGGTCAATGAGCAGTTCTTC
TRBJ1-1	.	TRBV30	.	CAWSYGGGTEAFF	TGTGCCTGGAGTTACGGGGGAGGAACTGAAGCTTTCTTT
TRBJ1-3	.	TRBV10-3	many	CAISEWGPGNTIYF	TGTGCCATCAGTGAATGGGGGCCTGGAAACACCATATATTTT
TRBJ2-7	.	TRBV5-1	few	CASSLTQGPSYEQYF	TGCGCCAGCAGCTTGACGCAGGGTCCCTCCTACGAGCAGTACTTC
TRBJ2-1	.	TRBV4-3	many	CASSQDHSTSYNEQFF	TGCGCCAGCAGCCAAGATCACTCGACCTCCTACAATGAGCAGTTCTTC
TRBJ2-5	.	TRBV24-1	many	CATPGGDQETQYF	TGTGCCACCCCAGGCGGGGACCAAGAGACCCAGTACTTC
TRBJ1-4	.	TRBV2	.	CATGTDDEKLFF	TGTGCCACGGGGACGGATGATGAAAAACTGTTTTTT
TRBJ1-5	TRBD1	TRBV19	.	CASSIPGQGYGQPQHF	TGTGCCAGTAGTATACCGGGACAGGGATATGGGCAGCCCCAGCATTTT
TRBJ2-2	.	TRBV6-5	many	CASSSPEGAYTGELFF	TGTGCCAGCAGTTCCCCGGAAGGGGCCTACACCGGGGAGCTGTTTTTT
TRBJ1-1	.	TRBV18	many	CASSPPTTANTEAFF	TGTGCCAGCTCACCTCCAACGACAGCGAACACTGAAGCTTTCTTT
TRBJ1-1	.	TRBV29-1	few	CSVEGSNTEAFF	TGCAGCGTTGAAGGTTCTAACACTGAAGCTTTCTTT